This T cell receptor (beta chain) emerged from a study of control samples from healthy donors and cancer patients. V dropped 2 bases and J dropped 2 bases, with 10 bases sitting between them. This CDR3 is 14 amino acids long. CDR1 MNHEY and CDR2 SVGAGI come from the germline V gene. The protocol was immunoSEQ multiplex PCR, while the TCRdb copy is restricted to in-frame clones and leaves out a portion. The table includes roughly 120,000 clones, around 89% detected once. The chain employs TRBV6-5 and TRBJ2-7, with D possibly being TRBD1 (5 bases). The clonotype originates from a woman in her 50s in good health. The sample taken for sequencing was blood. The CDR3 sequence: CASSYTGPPYEQYF. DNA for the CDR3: TGTGCCAGCAGTTACACAGGACCCCCCTACGAGCAGTACTTC.